This TCR beta chain emerged from a study of cytomegalovirus exposure and HLA in healthy donors. Points from the study as a whole: Cytomegalovirus status was reportedly diagnosed by the classifier with high sensitivity and specificity. As a later analysis revealed, the rate of TCR association differed by HLA locus, with DRB1 most and HLA-C fewest.

The PCR ran on 60 Vbeta and 13 Jbeta primers. The protocol was immunoSEQ multiplex PCR, while the TCRdb copy is restricted to in-frame clones and leaves out a portion. The table shows about 210,000 clones, with 78% occurring only once. Turning to this clone: Its antigen is not known.

CDR1 and CDR2 (germline): SGHTA, FQGTGA. The CDR3 length is 13 residues. V was pared by 1 base and J by 5 bases, with 7 bases between. Sequencing used PBMCs. The chain has TRBV7-3 and TRBJ2-3, with D possibly being TRBD1 (5 bases). This TCR came from a boy aged 5-17 years in good health and CMV-seronegative. CDR3 loop: CASSLSGQDTQYF. The CDR3, as DNA: TGTGCCAGCAGCTTAAGTGGACAAGATACGCAGTATTTT. Complete variable domain (other parts from reference TRBV7-3 and TRBJ2-3): GAGVSQTPSNKVTEKGKYVELRCDPISGHTALYWYRQSLGQGPEFLIYFQGTGAADDSGLPNDRFFAVRPEGSVSTLKIQRTERGDSAVYLCASSLSGQDTQYFGPGTRLTVL.